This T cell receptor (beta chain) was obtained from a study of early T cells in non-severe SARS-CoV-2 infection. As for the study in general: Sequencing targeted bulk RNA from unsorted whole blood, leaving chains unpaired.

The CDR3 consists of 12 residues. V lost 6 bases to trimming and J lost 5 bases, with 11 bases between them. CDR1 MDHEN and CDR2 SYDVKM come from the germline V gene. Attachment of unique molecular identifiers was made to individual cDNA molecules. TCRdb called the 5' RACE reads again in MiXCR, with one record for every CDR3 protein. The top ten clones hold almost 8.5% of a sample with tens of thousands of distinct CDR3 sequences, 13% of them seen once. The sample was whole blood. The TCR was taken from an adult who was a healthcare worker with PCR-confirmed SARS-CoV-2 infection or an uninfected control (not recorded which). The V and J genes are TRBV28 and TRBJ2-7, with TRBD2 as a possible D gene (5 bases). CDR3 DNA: TGTGCCAGCAGCGAAGGGAGAAACGAGCAGTACTTC. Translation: CASSEGRNEQYF.